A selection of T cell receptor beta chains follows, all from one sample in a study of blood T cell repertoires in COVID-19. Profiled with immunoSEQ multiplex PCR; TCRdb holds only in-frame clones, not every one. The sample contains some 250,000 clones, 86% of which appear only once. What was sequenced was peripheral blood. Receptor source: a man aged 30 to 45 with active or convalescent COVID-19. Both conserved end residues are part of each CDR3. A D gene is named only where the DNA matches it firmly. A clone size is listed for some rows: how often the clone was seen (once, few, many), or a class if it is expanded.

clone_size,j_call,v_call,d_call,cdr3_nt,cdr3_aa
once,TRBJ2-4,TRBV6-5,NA,TGTGCCAGCAGTTACTCAATGTCTGGGGGCCAAACCATTCAGTACTTC,CASSYSMSGGQTIQYF
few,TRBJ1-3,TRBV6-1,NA,TGTGCCAGCAGTGAAGGTCCAGGGTCTGGAAACACCATATATTTT,CASSEGPGSGNTIYF
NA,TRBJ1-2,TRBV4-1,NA,TGCGCCAGCAGCCAAGACCAGGGCTATGGCTACACCTTC,CASSQDQGYGYTF
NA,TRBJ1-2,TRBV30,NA,TGTGCCTCGACTATCGGGAGGGCGAGCTCCGGCTACACCTTC,CASTIGRASSGYTF
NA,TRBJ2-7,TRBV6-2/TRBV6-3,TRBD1,TGTGCCAGCAGTTACTCAGTGACAGGGGTTGTCGAGCAGTACTTC,CASSYSVTGVVEQYF
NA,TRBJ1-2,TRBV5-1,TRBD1,TGCGCCAGCAGCTCGGGACAGGGAATTGGCTACACCTTC,CASSSGQGIGYTF
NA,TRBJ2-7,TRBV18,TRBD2,TGTGCCAGCTCACCACCGGGGCTAGCGGGGGAGAGCTCCTACGAGCAGTACTTC,CASSPPGLAGESSYEQYF
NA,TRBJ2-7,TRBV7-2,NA,TGTGCCAGCAGCTCCCGGGACTGGACCTACGAGCAGTACTTC,CASSSRDWTYEQYF
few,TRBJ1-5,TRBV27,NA,TGTGCCAGCAGACCACAGGGCTTCGTTAGCAATCAGCCCCAGCATTTT,CASRPQGFVSNQPQHF
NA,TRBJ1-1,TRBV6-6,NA,TGTGCCAGCAGGCACTATAACACTGAAGCTTTCTTT,CASRHYNTEAFF
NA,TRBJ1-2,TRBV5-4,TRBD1,TGTGCCAGCAGCTGGGACCTTCGACAGGGCCATGGCTACACCTTC,CASSWDLRQGHGYTF
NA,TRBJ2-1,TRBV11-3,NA,TGTGCCAGCAGCTTTGGGGCCCCCCACAATGAGCAGTTCTTC,CASSFGAPHNEQFF
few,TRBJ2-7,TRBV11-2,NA,TGTGCCAGCAGCTTACAGTTTTACGAGCAGTACTTC,CASSLQFYEQYF
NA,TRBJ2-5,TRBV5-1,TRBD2,TGCGCCAGCAGCTTGAGCGGGGGCTCGGAGACCCAGTACTTC,CASSLSGGSETQYF
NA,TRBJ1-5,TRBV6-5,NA,TGTGCCAGCAGACTCACGAATATGCAGCCCCAGCATTTT,CASRLTNMQPQHF
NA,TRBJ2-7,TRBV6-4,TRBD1,TGTGCCAGCAGTGACCCTCCCGGGACAGTCCCCTACGAGCAGTACTTC,CASSDPPGTVPYEQYF
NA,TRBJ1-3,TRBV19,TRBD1,TGTGCCAGTAGCCGACCACAGGGGGCCTTGTCTGGAAACACCATATATTTT,CASSRPQGALSGNTIYF
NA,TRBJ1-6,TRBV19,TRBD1,TGTGCCAGTAGTATCGGACAGGGGAATTCACCCCTCCACTTT,CASSIGQGNSPLHF
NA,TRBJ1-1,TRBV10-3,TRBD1,TGTGCCATCAGGCCGGACAGGGGGCGTGTGAGCACTGAAGCTTTCTTT,CAIRPDRGRVSTEAFF
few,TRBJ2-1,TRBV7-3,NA,TGTGCCAGCAGCTCTGGGACCAATTCGGGGGATGAGCAGTTCTTC,CASSSGTNSGDEQFF
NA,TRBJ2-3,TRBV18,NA,TGTGCCAGCTCACCACTAGCGGGGGGACAGGGAGCAGATACGCAGTATTTT,CASSPLAGGQGADTQYF
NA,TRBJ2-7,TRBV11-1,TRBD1,TGTGCCAGCAGCTTTCAGGGGGCGGTCCCCGAGCAGTACTTC,CASSFQGAVPEQYF
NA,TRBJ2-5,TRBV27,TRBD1,TGTGCCAGCAGCGGGACAGCCCTAATGGAGACCCAGTACTTC,CASSGTALMETQYF
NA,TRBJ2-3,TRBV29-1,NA,TGCAGCGTTGACATCAGTGTAGATACGCAGTATTTT,CSVDISVDTQYF
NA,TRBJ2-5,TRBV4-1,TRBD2,TGCGCCAGCAGCCAGGCTCCGGGACTAGCGGGGGGCCAAGAGACCCAGTACTTC,CASSQAPGLAGGQETQYF
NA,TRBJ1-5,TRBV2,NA,TGTGCCAGCAGAGAGTCGCCGAGGAAGGATCAGCCCCAGCATTTT,CASRESPRKDQPQHF
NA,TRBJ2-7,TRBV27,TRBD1,TGTGCCAGCAGTCCTGGACAGGGCTTTATTGACGAGCAGTACTTC,CASSPGQGFIDEQYF
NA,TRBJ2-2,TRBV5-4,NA,TGTGCCAGCAGCTCTAGTGACACCGGGGAGCTGTTTTTT,CASSSSDTGELFF
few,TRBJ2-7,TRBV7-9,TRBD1,TGTGCCAGCAGCGACAATATGGGACAGAAGTCCTACGAGCAGTACTTC,CASSDNMGQKSYEQYF
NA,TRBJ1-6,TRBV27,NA,TGTGCCAGCAAACCTGCAGCCCACAGGGACCCCTATAATTCACCCCTCCACTTT,CASKPAAHRDPYNSPLHF
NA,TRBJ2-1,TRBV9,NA,TGTGCCAGCAGCGTAGAGGGAGCAAACGACAATGAGCAGTTCTTC,CASSVEGANDNEQFF
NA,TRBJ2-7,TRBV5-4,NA,TGTGCCAGCAGCGAAGTTTCCTCCGGGACCTACGAGCAGTACTTC,CASSEVSSGTYEQYF
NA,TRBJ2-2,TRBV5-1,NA,TGCGCCAGCAGCTTGTATCTCACGGGATCTGGGGAGCTGTTTTTT,CASSLYLTGSGELFF
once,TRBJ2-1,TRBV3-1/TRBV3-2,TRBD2,TGTGCCAGCAGCCACAGGAGCGGGGGGGCCGGTGAGCAGTTCTTC,CASSHRSGGAGEQFF
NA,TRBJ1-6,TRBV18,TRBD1,TGTGCCAGCTCACAAGACAGGGTCCTTTCACCCCTCCACTTT,CASSQDRVLSPLHF
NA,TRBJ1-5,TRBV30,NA,TGTGCCTGGAGTTCTCGGGGGACGGAGCCCCAGCATTTT,CAWSSRGTEPQHF
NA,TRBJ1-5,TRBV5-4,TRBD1,TGTGCCAGCAGCATTCCGGGACAGGGAATCGAAAGGTTCAATCAGCCCCAGCATTTT,CASSIPGQGIERFNQPQHF
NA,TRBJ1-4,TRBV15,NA,TGTGCCACCAGCAGAGAGTGGGGACACCGAGCTTGGGATGAAAAACTGTTTTTT,CATSREWGHRAWDEKLFF
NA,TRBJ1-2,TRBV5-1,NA,TGCGCCAGCAGCTTGGGGGCCCCCAACAGGGTCAACTATGGCTACACCTTC,CASSLGAPNRVNYGYTF
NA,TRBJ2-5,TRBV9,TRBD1,TGTGCCAGCAGCGGGCGACAGGGATCGGAGACCCAGTACTTC,CASSGRQGSETQYF
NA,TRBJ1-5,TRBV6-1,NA,TGTGCCAGCAGTGCGCCCGTCTCTGGACAGAGCAATCAGCCCCAGCATTTT,CASSAPVSGQSNQPQHF
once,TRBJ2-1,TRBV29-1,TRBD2,TGCAGCGTTGAAGGACTAGCGGGCCGGGGTGAGCAGTTCTTC,CSVEGLAGRGEQFF
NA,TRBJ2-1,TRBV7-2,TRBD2,TGTGCCAGCAGCGGAGGTAGCGGGGGGTTGTACAATGAGCAGTTCTTC,CASSGGSGGLYNEQFF
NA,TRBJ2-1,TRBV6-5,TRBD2,TGTGCCAGCAGGTTAACTAGCGGGGTCAATGAGCAGTTCTTC,CASRLTSGVNEQFF
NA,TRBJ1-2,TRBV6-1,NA,TGTGCCAGCAGTGAAGTAGCAGGGGAAGGGGCTGGCTACACCTTC,CASSEVAGEGAGYTF
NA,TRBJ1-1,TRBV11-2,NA,TGTGCCAGCAGCTTGGATTATACAGGGTATGCTGAAGCTTTCTTT,CASSLDYTGYAEAFF
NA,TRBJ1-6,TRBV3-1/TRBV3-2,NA,TGTGCCAGCAGCCCCCCAGGGCGTATGGATTCACCCCTCCACTTT,CASSPPGRMDSPLHF
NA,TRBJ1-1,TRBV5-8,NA,TGTGCCAGCAGCCGCCACGGGGGGGGGAACACTGAAGCTTTCTTT,CASSRHGGGNTEAFF
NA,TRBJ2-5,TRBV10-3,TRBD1,TGTGCCATCAGTGAGTCCACCACACCCGGGACAGAAAAAGAGACCCAGTACTTC,CAISESTTPGTEKETQYF
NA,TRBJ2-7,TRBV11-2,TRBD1,TGTGCCAGCAGCCTTAATGGACAGGAACACTCCTACGAGCAGTACTTC,CASSLNGQEHSYEQYF
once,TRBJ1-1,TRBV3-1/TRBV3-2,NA,TGTGCCAGCAGCCCGGGACACCTAGGCGGCACTGAAGCTTTCTTT,CASSPGHLGGTEAFF
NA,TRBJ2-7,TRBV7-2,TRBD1,TGTGCCAGCAGCTTCAGGCGACAGGGGGTCCACGAGCAGTACTTC,CASSFRRQGVHEQYF
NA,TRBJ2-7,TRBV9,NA,TGTGCCAGCAGCGCTGGACTCCCTGCCAACGAGCAGTACTTC,CASSAGLPANEQYF
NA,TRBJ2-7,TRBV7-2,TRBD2,TGTGCCAGCAGCCCCCGAATCGGGGGGGCCTACGAGCAGTACTTC,CASSPRIGGAYEQYF
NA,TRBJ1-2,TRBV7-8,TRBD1,TGTGCCAGCAGCTTAGATGGGACAGGGCTCGGCTACACCTTC,CASSLDGTGLGYTF
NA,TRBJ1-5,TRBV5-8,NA,TGTGCCAGCAGTGCAGGCTATAGCAATCAGCCCCAGCATTTT,CASSAGYSNQPQHF
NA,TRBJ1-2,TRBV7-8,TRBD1,TGTGCCAGCAGCACGGACAGGAGCTATGGCTACACCTTC,CASSTDRSYGYTF